The sample holds a few counts of the clone carrying this T cell receptor beta chain. The CDR3 is 15 residues long. The germline V gene encodes CDR1 SGHKS and CDR2 YYEKEE (reference sequence). V was pared by 1 base and J by 2 bases, with 6 bases of the junction left unmatched. This specimen belongs to a study of blood T cells in healthy people across ages. The authors ran a second PCR of 7 to 11 cycles using a sample-barcoded 5' primer and a J-beta primer mix. TCRdb called the 5' RACE reads again in MiXCR, with one record for every CDR3 protein. The sample lists about 640,000 distinct CDR3 sequences, 58% occurring once.

The clonotype originates from a man aged 55 to 70 in good health. The sample consisted of blood. V is TRBV5-5 and J is TRBJ2-7; the match to TRBD1 covers 7 bases. CDR3 loop: CASSLRDSFTYEQYF. CDR3 sequence (DNA): TGTGCCAGCAGCTTGCGGGACAGTTTTACCTACGAGCAGTACTTC.